This T cell receptor beta chain stems from a study of cytomegalovirus exposure and HLA in healthy donors. The PCR was carried out with 60 Vbeta primers and 13 Jbeta primers. Clones were sequenced by immunoSEQ multiplex PCR, and TCRdb holds only the in-frame ones, with some missing. The sample records 150,000 to 200,000 clones, about three quarters being singletons. Trimming stripped 8 bases from V and 5 bases from J, with 9 bases between. The CDR3 spans 11 residues. Germline V gene data show CDR1 as MNHNY and CDR2 as SVGAGI (reference sequence). The clonotype was recovered from a woman in her forties or fifties in good health and CMV-seropositive. The rearrangement joins TRBV6-6 to TRBJ1-1; D not resolved. The sequenced sample consisted of PBMCs. The CDR3: CASQVRTEAFF. The CDR3 bases are TGTGCCAGCCAGGTTCGTACTGAAGCTTTCTTT.